The TCR beta chain under discussion was sequenced for a study of control samples from healthy donors and cancer patients. Sequencing used immunoSEQ multiplex PCR; TCRdb keeps in-frame clones, though not all of them. The data show 170,000 or so clones, 85% to 95% seen once. The CDR3 sequence is 14 residues long. The ends lost 5 bases at V and 2 bases at J; junction bases unmatched: 4. Germline V CDR1 and CDR2: MRHNA, SNTAGT. This TCR derives from a woman aged 18 to 35 in good health. The chain joins TRBV6-4 to TRBJ2-3, with TRBD2 identical over 7 bases. Specimen: blood. CDR3: CASSRSGITDTQYF. The CDR3 nucleotides are TGTGCCAGCAGTCGCAGCGGGATCACAGATACGCAGTATTTT.